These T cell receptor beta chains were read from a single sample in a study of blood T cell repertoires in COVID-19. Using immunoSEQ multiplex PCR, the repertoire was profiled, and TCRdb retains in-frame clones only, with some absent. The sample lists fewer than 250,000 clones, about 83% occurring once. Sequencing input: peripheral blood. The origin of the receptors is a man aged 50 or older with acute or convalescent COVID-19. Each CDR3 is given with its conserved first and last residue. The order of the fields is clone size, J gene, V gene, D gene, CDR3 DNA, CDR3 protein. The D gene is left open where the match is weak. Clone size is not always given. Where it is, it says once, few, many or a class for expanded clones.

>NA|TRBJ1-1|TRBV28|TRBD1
TGTGCCAGCAGCCTTACAGGGGTGTTGAAGACTGAAGCTTTCTTT
CASSLTGVLKTEAFF
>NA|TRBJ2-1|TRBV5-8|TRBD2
TGTGCCAGCAGCTTGGTTACCGGGACTAGCGGTAACAATGAGCAGTTCTTC
CASSLVTGTSGNNEQFF
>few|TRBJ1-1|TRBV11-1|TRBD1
TGTGCCAGCAGCCGGGGACAGATGATGAACACTGAAGCTTTCTTT
CASSRGQMMNTEAFF
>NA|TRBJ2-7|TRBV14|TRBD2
TGTGCCAGCAGCCAGGCTCATTTGGGACTAGCGGACTACGAGCAGTACTTC
CASSQAHLGLADYEQYF
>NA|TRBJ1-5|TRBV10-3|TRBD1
TGTGCCATCAGTTTACAGGGGGGCAATCAGCCCCAGCATTTT
CAISLQGGNQPQHF
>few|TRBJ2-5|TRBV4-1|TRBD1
TGCGCCAGCAGCCAAGAGGACAGGGGGGGAGAGACCCAGTACTTC
CASSQEDRGGETQYF
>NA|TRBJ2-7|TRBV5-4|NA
TGTGCCAGCAGCCCCACCGAGGGGGAGGGCTTCTACGAGCAGTACTTC
CASSPTEGEGFYEQYF
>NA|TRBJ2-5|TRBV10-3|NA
TGTGCCATCAGTGATAGGGGTCAAGAGACCCAGTACTTC
CAISDRGQETQYF
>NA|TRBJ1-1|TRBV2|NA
TGTGCCAGCAGATCCCAGGGTCTGGCTTTCTTT
CASRSQGLAFF
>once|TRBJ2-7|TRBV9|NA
TGTGCCAGCAGCGCACATGCACAGGGAAGGCCCTACGAGCAGTACTTC
CASSAHAQGRPYEQYF
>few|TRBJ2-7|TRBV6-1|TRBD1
TGTGCCAGCAGTCAAGCGGGACAGGGTTTTTACGAGCAGTACTTC
CASSQAGQGFYEQYF
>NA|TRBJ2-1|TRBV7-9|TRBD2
TGTGCCAGCAGCTCATCGTCTAGCGGGAGGAGTAGAAAGTTCTTC
CASSSSSSGRSRKFF
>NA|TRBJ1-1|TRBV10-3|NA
TGTGCCACCTCAGGGGCCGGGGCGACTGAAGCTTTCTTT
CATSGAGATEAFF
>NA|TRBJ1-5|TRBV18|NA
TGTGCCAGCTCACTACTCGACAGGAACTTTAATCAGCCCCAGCATTTT
CASSLLDRNFNQPQHF
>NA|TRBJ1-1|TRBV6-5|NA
TGTGCCAGCAGTTACGGAAGACTACGGGGGACTGAAGCTTTCTTT
CASSYGRLRGTEAFF
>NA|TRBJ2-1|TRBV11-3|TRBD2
TGTGCCAGCAGCTTAGAGGCTAGCGGACGCTACAATGAGCAGTTCTTC
CASSLEASGRYNEQFF
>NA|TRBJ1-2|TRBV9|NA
TGTGCCAGCAGCGTAGGTTCCAGGGTGGAAGGATACTATGGCTACACCTTC
CASSVGSRVEGYYGYTF
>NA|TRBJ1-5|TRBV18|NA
TGTGCCAGCTCACCGTCCTCGGATCAGCCCCAGCATTTT
CASSPSSDQPQHF
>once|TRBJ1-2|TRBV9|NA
TGTGCCAGCAGCGTAACCGCCGGGACAACCTATGGCTACACCTTC
CASSVTAGTTYGYTF
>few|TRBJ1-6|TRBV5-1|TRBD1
TGCGCCAGCAGCCCGGCTTTTGGACAGGGACACCCTTATAATTCACCCCTCCACTTT
CASSPAFGQGHPYNSPLHF
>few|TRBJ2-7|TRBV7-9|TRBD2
TGTGCCAGCAGCACACGGACTAGCGGGGCCCGGGAGCAGTACTTC
CASSTRTSGAREQYF
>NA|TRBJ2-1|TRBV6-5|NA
TGTGCCACCCGGACAGAGTCCTACAATGAGCAGTTCTTC
CATRTESYNEQFF
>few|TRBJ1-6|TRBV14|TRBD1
TGTGCCAGCAGCCGCCCCACAGGGGGGTCACCCCTCCACTTT
CASSRPTGGSPLHF
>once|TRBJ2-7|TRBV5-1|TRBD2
TGCGCCAGCAGTACTAGCGGGAGTTCCTACGAGCAGTACTTC
CASSTSGSSYEQYF
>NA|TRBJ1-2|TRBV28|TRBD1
TGTGCCAGCAGCCCGGGACAGGGGTCTAGGGGCTACACCTTC
CASSPGQGSRGYTF
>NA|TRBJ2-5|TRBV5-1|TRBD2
TGCGCCAGCAGCTTGGCAGGGACTAGCGGAAAAGAGACCCAGTACTTC
CASSLAGTSGKETQYF
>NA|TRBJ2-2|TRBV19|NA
TGTGCCAGTAGTAACATGGGGGGTGCCACCGGGGAGCTGTTTTTT
CASSNMGGATGELFF
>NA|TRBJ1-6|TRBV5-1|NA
TGCGCCAGCAGCCCTACTCCAGGTGGCCCCTATTCACCCCTCCACTTT
CASSPTPGGPYSPLHF
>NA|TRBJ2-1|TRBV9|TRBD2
TGTGCCAGCAGCGTGGCTAGCGGGAGGGAAGTGTTCTTC
CASSVASGREVFF
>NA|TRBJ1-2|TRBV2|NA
TGTGCCAGCAGTGAGATCGATGCCGGGGGCTACACCTTC
CASSEIDAGGYTF
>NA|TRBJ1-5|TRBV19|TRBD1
TGTGCCAGTAGTATAGTCACAGGGGACTCGAGCAATCAGCCCCAGCATTTT
CASSIVTGDSSNQPQHF
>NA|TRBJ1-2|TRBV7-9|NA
TGTGCCAGCAGCGGGCGACAGTTAGCTAACTATGGCTACACCTTC
CASSGRQLANYGYTF
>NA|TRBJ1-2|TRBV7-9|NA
TGTGCCAGCAGCTCGGACAGTCGCGGCTACACCTTC
CASSSDSRGYTF
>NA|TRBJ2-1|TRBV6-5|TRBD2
TGTGCCACCTCGCGGCGGGAGTATAATGAGCAGTTCTTC
CATSRREYNEQFF
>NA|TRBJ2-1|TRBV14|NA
TGTGCCAGCAGCCAACAGGGTGTCCTCGACAATGAGCAGTTCTTC
CASSQQGVLDNEQFF
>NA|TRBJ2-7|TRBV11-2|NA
TGTGCCAGCAGCCGTGTCCAGGGGGGCGGCTACGAGCAGTACTTC
CASSRVQGGGYEQYF
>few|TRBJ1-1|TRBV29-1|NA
TGCAGCGTTGTGAAGGGTCAGGGTGATTATGGTCTCTTT
CSVVKGQGDYGLF
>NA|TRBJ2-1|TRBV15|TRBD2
TGTGCCACCAGCAGAGTGGCGACTAGCGGGGGATGGAATGAGCAGTTCTTC
CATSRVATSGGWNEQFF
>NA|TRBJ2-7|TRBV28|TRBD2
TGTGCCATTAGCGGGGGACCCTACGAGCAGTACTTC
CAISGGPYEQYF
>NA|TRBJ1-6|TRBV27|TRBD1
TGTGCCAGCAGTTTTACGGGACAGGGGAATTCACCCCTCCACTTT
CASSFTGQGNSPLHF
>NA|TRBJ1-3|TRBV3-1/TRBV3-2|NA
TGTGCCAGCAGCCTAAGGGGGTCTGGAAACACCATATATTTT
CASSLRGSGNTIYF
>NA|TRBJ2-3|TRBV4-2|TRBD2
TGTGCCAGCAGCACAGTAGCGGGAGGGGTGGATACGCAGTATTTT
CASSTVAGGVDTQYF
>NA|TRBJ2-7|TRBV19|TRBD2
TGTGCCAGTAGTACCCGGGGGAGCGGGAGCTACGAGCAGTACTTC
CASSTRGSGSYEQYF
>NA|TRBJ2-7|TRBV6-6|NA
TGTGCCAGCAGTCAAGGGGTCTACGAGCAGTACTTC
CASSQGVYEQYF
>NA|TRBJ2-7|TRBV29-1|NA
TGCAGCGTTGAGCAGGGGACGACCAACTACGAGCAGTACTTC
CSVEQGTTNYEQYF
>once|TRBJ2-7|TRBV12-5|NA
TGTGCTAGTGGTTTGCTCAACACAGGGTACGAGCAGTACTTC
CASGLLNTGYEQYF
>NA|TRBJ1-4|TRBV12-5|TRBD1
TGTGCTAGTGGTACCGGGACAGGCGTACCTAATGACAAACTGTTTTTT
CASGTGTGVPNDKLFF
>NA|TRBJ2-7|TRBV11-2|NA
TGTGCCAGCAGCTTAGGGAGAGTGAACGAGCAGTACTTC
CASSLGRVNEQYF
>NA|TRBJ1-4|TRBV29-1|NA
TGCAGCGTCGAGACAGGTTATAATGAAAAACTGTTTTTT
CSVETGYNEKLFF
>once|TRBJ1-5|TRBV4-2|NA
TGTGCCAGCAGCCCCCGCGCCTCCGACCCGGGGCAGCCCCAGCATTTT
CASSPRASDPGQPQHF
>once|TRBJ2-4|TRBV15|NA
TGTGCCACCAGCAGAGATCTGAAACCCCCGACGGGAAACATTCAGTACTTC
CATSRDLKPPTGNIQYF
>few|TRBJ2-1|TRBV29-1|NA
TGCAGCGTTGAATCCGGGGAGTACAATGAGCAGTTCTTC
CSVESGEYNEQFF
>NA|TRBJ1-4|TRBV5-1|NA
TGCGCCAGCAGCTTGGTGACGGGATCATTAGCAACTAATGAAAAACTGTTTTTT
CASSLVTGSLATNEKLFF
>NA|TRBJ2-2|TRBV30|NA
TGTGCCTGGAGTGAAGCGGTATTCGCGAACACCGGGGAGCTGTTTTTT
CAWSEAVFANTGELFF
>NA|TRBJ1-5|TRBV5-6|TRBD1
TGTGCCAGCAGCGGACAGGGGCCTCAGCCCCAGCATTTT
CASSGQGPQPQHF
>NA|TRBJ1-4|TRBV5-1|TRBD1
TGCGCCAGCAGCGCACTACGGGACAGTTATATTCTACAGCACCATGAAAAACTGTTTTTT
CASSALRDSYILQHHEKLFF
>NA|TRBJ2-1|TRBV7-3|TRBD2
TGTGCCAGCAGCCGTACGACTAGCGGGGGAAGCTCCTACAATGAGCAGTTCTTC
CASSRTTSGGSSYNEQFF
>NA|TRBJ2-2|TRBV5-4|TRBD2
TGTGCCACCTCAACCGCGGGGGGGACCGGGGAGCTGTTTTTT
CATSTAGGTGELFF